The source of this T cell receptor beta chain is a study of CD8+ T cells in alopecia areata. Study overall: Oral tofacitinib (5 to 10 mg twice daily) was administered to treated patients. Dosing spanned 6 to 18 months on tofacitinib, then 6 months off drug.

Those with alopecia areata gave lesional scalp punch biopsies and peripheral blood. A remark on this clone: Its target is not known.

Study-wide results and caveats: Scalp sequencing also captures normal skin's resident alphabeta T cells.

Extracted RNA was reverse transcribed into cDNA, the sequencing template. Generated by immunoSEQ multiplex PCR, the TCRdb table keeps only in-frame clones and is missing some. The table shows 150,000 to 200,000 clones, with about 60% occurring only once. V shed 5 bases and J 7 bases; nucleotides not matched to a gene: 5. The CDR3 has 13 residues. Germline V gene lookup returns CDR1 GTSNPN and CDR2 SVGIG (reference sequence). The sequenced sample was CD4+ T cells sorted from blood, obtained at week 0. The clonotype was recovered from a human donor with alopecia areata. The J gene is TRBJ1-4, the V gene TRBV30, with 9 bases identical to TRBD1. DNA for the CDR3: TGTGCCTGGGGACCGGGACAGGGTGAAAAACTGTTTTTT. It yields the protein CAWGPGQGEKLFF.